The sequence of this TCR beta chain was determined in a study of T-cell reconstitution after alpha-beta-depleted transplantation in children. Broader study findings: Most T-cell counts and diversity one year after the transplant came from T cells that were newly produced.

As for this clonotype: The target antigen is unknown.

TCRbeta library construction was performed incorporating unique molecular identifiers. MiXCR, applied by TCRdb to the PCR reads, yields one record per CDR3 protein. The data contain about 440,000 distinct CDR3 sequences, over 40% of them singletons. Germline values: CDR1 SGDLS, CDR2 YYNGEE. Trimming removed 0 bases at V and 0 bases at J, with 10 bases between. There are 16 residues in the CDR3. This chain uses TRBV9 with TRBJ2-1; D is unclear. The sample in question was PBMCs, obtained before TCRalphabeta/CD19-depleted stem cell transplant. The clonotype comes from a girl aged 2 to 9 with aplastic anemia, due to receive a stem cell transplant. CDR3 DNA sequence: TGTGCCAGCAGCGTAGGTATCGAGGACTCCTACAATGAGCAGTTCTTC. It specifies CASSVGIEDSYNEQFF. The full variable domain, its missing parts supplied by reference TRBV9 and TRBJ2-1, is DSGVTQTPKHLITATGQRVTLRCSPRSGDLSVYWYQQSLDQGLQFLIQYYNGEERAKGNILERFSAQQFPDLHSELNLSSLELGDSALYFCASSVGIEDSYNEQFFGPGTRLTVL.